This T cell receptor (beta chain) was captured by sequencing in a study of a mutant IDH1 vaccine in newly diagnosed glioma. Study details: Radiotherapy alone preceded vaccination by 4-6 weeks; alternatively, vaccination started with temozolomide cycles. Most patients had received both radiotherapy and temozolomide, the prior options being radiotherapy, temozolomide, or both. General study points: Across multiple MHC alleles, roughly 93% of patients had vaccine-induced responses.

The data were produced by immunoSEQ multiplex PCR, yet TCRdb's version contains in-frame clones alone and is incomplete. The sample carries some 51,000 clones, over 75% recorded once. As regards this clone: Antigen specificity is unknown.

Described time point: week 5, during vaccination. Vaccine doses each comprised 300 ug of mutant IDH1 20-mer peptide, with topical imiquimod. Germline CDR1 SGHNT, CDR2 YYREEE (reference sequence). V lost 0 bases, J lost 1 base, and 8 bases lay in between. The CDR3 contains 15 residues. J is TRBJ1-5 and V is TRBV5-4, with D maybe TRBD1 (5 bases). The input for sequencing was PBMCs, taken from a glioma patient whose treatment included an IDH1 peptide vaccine. The TCR was taken from a woman in her thirties or forties with glioma. The CDR3 loop is CASSLGDGSNQPQHF. The CDR3 region has the DNA TGTGCCAGCAGCTTGGGGGACGGGAGCAATCAGCCCCAGCATTTT.